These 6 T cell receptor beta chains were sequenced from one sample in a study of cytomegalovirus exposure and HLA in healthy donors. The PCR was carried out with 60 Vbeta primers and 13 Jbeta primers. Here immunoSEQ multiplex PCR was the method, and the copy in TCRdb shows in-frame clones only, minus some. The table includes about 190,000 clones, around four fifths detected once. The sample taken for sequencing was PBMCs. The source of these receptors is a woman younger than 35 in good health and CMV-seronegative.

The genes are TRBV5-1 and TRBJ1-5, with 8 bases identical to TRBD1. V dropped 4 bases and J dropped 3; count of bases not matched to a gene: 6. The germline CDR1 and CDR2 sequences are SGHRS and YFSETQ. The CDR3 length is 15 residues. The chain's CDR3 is CASSIGQGPNQPQHF. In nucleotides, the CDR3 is TGCGCCAGCAGCATCGGACAGGGCCCCAATCAGCCCCAGCATTTT.

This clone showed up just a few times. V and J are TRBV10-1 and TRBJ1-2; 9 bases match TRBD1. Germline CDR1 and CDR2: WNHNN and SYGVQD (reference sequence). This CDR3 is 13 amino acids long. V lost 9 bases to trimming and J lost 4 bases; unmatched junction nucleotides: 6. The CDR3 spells CARGGTGFYGYTF. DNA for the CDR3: TGCGCCAGGGGCGGGACAGGGTTCTATGGCTACACCTTC.

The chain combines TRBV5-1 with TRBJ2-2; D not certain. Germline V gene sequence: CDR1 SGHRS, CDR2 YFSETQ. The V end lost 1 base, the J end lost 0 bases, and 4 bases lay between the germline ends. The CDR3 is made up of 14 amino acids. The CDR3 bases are TGCGCCAGCAGCTTGAACTCGAACACCGGGGAGCTGTTTTTT. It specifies CASSLNSNTGELFF.

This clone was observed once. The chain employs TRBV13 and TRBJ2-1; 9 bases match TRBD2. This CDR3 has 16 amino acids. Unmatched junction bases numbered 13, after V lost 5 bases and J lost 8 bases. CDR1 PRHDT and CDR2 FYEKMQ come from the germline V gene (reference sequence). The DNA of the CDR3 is TGTGCCAGCAGCGTCGAAGGTGCGGGAGGGCCGGATGAGCAGTTCTTC. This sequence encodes CASSVEGAGGPDEQFF.

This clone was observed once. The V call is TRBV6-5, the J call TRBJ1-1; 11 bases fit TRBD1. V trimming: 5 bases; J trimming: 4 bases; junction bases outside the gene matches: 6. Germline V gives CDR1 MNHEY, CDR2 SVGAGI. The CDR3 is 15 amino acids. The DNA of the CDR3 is TGTGCCAGCAGTAACGGTGGGACAGGGGGCACTGAAGCTTTCTTT. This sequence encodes CASSNGGTGGTEAFF.

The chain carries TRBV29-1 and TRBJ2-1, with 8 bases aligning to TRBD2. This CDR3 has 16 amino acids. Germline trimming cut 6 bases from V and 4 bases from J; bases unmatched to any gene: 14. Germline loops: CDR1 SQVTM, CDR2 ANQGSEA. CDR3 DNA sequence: TGCAGCGTGGGGCAGGGCGGGAGGCCGGTGTACAATGAGCAGTTCTTC. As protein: CSVGQGGRPVYNEQFF.